This T cell receptor beta chain appears in the sequencing data of a study of Ad26.COV2.S vaccination and SARS-CoV-2 variants. For the study at large: Ad26.COV2.S was injected intramuscularly once or twice, 56 days apart. Regarding the study as a whole: Participants given vaccine showed non-spike TCR breadth similar to that of placebo recipients. Post-vaccination spike-specific CD8+ and CD4+ T cell responses reportedly had substantial breadth.

Regarding treatment: 19 received Ad26.COV2.S at low or high dose, single or two shots; 5 received placebo; per-sample allocation not given. Day 63 following the first vaccine or placebo injection was when the samples were taken. Donation was by an adult aged 18-55 years who was in Boston. Germline CDR1 DFQATT, CDR2 SNEGSKA (reference sequence). This CDR3 region has 14 residues. Trimming pared 3 bases from V and 1 base from J, leaving 12 bases between. Profiled with immunoSEQ multiplex PCR; TCRdb holds only in-frame clones, not every one. The top ten clones hold 10% to 15% of a sample with approximately 500,000 clones, about 83% of them seen once. Note on this clone: As yet, its antigen is unknown.

This specimen consisted of peripheral blood, obtained in a trial of Ad26.COV2.S vaccine versus placebo. The chain combines TRBV20-1 with TRBJ1-1; the D is unclear. The sequence derives from a person aged 18 to 65 who received the Ad26.COV2.S COVID-19 vaccine or a placebo. This chain's CDR3 is CSASLLWTNTEAFF. CDR3 sequence (DNA): TGCAGTGCTAGTCTCCTCTGGACGAACACTGAAGCTTTCTTT.